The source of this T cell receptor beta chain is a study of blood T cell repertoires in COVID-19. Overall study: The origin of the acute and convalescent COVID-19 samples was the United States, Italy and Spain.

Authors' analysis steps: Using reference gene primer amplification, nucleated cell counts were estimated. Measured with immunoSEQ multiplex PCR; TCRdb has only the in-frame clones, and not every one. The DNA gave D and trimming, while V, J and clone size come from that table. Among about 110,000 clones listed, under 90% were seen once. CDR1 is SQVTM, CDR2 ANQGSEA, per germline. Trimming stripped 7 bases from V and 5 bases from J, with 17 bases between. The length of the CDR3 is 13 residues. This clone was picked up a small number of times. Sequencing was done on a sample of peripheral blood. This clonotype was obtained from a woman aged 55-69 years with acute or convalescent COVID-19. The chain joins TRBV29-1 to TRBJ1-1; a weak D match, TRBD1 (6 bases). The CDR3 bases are TGCAGCGGAATGACAGGTGGAGGTACTGAAGCTTTCTTT. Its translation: CSGMTGGGTEAFF.